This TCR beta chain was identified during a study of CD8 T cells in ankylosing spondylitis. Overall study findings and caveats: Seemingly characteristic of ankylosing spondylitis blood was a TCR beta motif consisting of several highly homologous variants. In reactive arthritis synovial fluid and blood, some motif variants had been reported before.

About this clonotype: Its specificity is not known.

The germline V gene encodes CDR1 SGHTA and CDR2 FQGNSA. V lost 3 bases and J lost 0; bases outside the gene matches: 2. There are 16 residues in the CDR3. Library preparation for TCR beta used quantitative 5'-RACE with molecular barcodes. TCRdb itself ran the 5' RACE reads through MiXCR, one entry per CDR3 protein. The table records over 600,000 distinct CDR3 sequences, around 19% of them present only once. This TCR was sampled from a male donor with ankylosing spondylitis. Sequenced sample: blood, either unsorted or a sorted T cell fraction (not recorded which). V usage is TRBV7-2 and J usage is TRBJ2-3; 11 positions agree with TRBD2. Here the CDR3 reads CASSLTSGISTDTQYF. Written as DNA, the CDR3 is TGTGCCAGCAGCTTGACTAGCGGGATTAGCACAGATACGCAGTATTTT.